This T cell receptor beta chain was captured by sequencing in a study of breast tumors, draining lymph nodes, adjacent tissues. Findings and caveats of the study: That most tumor T cells come from lymph nodes remained unproven.

The ends lost 3 bases at V and 0 bases at J; junction bases unmatched: 11. The germline V gene has CDR1 SGHNT and CDR2 YYREEE (reference sequence). This CDR3 has 17 amino acids. To note about this clonotype: Its antigen is undetermined.

Breast cancer patients provided tissue from their axillary draining lymph nodes. TCRdb called the multiplex PCR reads again in MiXCR, with one record for every CDR3 protein. The sample lists 150,000 to 250,000 distinct CDR3 sequences, around 33% seen once, with 4% to 5.5% in the top ten. The clonotype comes from a female donor with breast cancer. Some clones in this sample may be carry-over from other donors' samples. The chain links TRBV5-4 to TRBJ1-2; 7 bases align to TRBD1. Sequenced input: axillary lymph node tissue. The CDR3 nucleotides are TGTGCCAGCAGCTCCCCCCAGGGGGAGGGCCCTAACTATGGCTACACCTTC. It is translated as CASSSPQGEGPNYGYTF.